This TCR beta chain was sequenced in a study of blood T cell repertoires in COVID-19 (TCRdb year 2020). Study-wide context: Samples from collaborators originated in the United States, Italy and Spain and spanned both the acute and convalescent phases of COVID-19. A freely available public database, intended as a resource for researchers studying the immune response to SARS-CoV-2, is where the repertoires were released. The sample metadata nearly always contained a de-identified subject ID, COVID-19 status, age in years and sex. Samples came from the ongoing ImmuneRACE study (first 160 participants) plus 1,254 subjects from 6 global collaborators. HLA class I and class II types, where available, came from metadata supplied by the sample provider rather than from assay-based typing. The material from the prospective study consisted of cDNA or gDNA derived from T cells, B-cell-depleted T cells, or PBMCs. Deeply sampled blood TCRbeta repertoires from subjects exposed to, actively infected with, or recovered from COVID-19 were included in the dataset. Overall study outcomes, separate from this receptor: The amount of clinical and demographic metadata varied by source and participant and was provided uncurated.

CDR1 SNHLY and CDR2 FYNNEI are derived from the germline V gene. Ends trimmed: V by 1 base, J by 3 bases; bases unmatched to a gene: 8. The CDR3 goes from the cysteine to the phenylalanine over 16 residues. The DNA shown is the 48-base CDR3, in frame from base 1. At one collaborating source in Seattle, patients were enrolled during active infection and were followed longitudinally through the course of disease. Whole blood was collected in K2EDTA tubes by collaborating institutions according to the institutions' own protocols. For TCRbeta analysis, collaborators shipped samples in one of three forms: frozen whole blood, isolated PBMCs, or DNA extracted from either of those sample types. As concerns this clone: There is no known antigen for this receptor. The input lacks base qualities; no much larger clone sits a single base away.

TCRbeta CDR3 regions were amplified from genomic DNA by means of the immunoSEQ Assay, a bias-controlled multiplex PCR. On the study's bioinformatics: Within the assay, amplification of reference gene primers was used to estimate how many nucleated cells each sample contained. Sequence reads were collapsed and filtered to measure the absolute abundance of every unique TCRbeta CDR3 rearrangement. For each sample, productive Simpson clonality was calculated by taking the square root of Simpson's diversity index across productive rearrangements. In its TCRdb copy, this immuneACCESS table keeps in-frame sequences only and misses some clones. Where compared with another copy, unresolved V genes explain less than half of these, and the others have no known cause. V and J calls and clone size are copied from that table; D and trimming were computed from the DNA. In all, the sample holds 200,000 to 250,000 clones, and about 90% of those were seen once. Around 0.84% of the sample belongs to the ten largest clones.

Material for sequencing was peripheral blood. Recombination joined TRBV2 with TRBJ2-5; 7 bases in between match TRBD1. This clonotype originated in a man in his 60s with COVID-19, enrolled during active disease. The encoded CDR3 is CASSEGQGWRKETQYF. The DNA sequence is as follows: TGTGCCAGCAGTGAAGGACAGGGTTGGAGGAAAGAGACCCAGTACTTC.